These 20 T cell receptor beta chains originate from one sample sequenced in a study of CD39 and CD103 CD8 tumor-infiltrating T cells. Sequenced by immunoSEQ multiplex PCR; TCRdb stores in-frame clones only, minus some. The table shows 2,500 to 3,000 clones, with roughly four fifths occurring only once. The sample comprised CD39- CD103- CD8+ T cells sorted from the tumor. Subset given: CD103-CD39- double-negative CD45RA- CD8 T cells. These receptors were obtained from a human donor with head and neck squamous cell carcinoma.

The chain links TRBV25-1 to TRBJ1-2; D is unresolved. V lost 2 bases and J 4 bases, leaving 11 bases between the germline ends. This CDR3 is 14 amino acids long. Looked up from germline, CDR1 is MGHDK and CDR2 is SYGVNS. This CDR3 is CASSENLATYGYTF. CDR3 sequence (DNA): TGTGCCAGCAGTGAAAATCTGGCAACCTATGGCTACACCTTC.

In DNA, the CDR3 is TGTGCCAGCAGCTTAGAGGCGGGACAGGGTTACGAGCAGTACTTC. Its translation: CASSLEAGQGYEQYF. The chain is built from TRBV7-6 and TRBJ2-7; 9 positions agree with TRBD1. This CDR3 has 15 residues. The V gene end was trimmed by 1 base and the J gene end by 4 bases; junction bases not matched to a gene: 5. Germline V gene data show CDR1 as SGHVS and CDR2 as FNYEAQ.

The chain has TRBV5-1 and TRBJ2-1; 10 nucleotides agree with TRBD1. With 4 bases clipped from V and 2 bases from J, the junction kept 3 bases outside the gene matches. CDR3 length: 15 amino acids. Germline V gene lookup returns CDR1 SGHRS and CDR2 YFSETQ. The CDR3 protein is CASSVGQGTYNEQFF. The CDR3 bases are TGCGCCAGCAGCGTGGGACAGGGGACCTACAATGAGCAGTTCTTC. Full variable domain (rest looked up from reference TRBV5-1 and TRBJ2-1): KAGVTQTPRYLIKTRGQQVTLSCSPISGHRSVSWYQQTPGQGLQFLFEYFSETQRNKGNFPGRFSGRQFSNSRSEMNVSTLELGDSALYLCASSVGQGTYNEQFFGPGTRLTVL.

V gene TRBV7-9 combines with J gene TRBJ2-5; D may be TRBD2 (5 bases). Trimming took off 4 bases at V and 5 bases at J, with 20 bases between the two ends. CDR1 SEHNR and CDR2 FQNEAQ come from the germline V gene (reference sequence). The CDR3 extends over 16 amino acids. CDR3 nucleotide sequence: TGTGCCAGCAGCTCTCCCGCAGGAGCGGTAGCGGAGACCCAGTACTTC. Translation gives CASSSPAGAVAETQYF.

This CDR3 reads CARAGQGAYNSYEQYF. DNA of the CDR3: TGCGCCAGGGCCGGACAGGGGGCCTACAACTCCTACGAGCAGTACTTC. The chain combines TRBV10-1 with TRBJ2-7, with 11 bases lining up with TRBD1. The length of the CDR3 is 16 residues. After removal of 9 bases from V and 0 bases from J, the junction contained 10 bases not matched to a gene. The germline gives CDR1 WNHNN, CDR2 SYGVQD (reference sequence).

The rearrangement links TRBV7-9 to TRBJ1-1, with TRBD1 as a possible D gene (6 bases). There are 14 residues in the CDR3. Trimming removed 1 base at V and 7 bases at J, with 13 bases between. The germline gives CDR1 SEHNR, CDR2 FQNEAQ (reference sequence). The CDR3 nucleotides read TGTGCCAGCAGCTTAGTTGGTCAGGGGTATGAAGCTTTCTTT. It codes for CASSLVGQGYEAFF.

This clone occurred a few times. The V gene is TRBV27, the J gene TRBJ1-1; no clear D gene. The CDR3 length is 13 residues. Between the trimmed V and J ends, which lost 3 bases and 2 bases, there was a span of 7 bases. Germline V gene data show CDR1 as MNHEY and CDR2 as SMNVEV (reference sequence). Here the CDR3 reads CASSFGPNTEAFF. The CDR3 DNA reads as TGTGCCAGCAGTTTTGGCCCAAACACTGAAGCTTTCTTT.

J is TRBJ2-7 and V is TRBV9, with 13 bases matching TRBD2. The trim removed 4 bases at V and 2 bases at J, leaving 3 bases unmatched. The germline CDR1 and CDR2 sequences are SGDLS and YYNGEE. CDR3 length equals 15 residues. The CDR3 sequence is CASSPTSGGAYEQYF. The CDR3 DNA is TGTGCCAGCAGCCCTACTAGCGGGGGGGCCTACGAGCAGTACTTC.

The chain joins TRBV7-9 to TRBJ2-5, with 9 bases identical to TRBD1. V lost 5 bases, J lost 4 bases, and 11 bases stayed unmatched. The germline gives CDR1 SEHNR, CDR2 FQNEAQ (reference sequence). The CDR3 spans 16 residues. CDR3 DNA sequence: TGTGCCAGCAGCCGCACCATGGACAGGGGAGGAGAGACCCAGTACTTC. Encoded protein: CASSRTMDRGGETQYF.

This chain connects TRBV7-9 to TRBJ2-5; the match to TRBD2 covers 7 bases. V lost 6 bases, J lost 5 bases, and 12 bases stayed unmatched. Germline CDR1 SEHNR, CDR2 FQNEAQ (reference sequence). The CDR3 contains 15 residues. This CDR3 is CASRRLGLDRETQYF. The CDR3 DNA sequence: TGTGCCAGCAGGCGTCTTGGACTAGACCGGGAGACCCAGTACTTC.

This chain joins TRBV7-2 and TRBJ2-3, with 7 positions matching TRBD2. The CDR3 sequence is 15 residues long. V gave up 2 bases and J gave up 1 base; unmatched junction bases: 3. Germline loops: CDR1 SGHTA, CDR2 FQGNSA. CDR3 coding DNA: TGTGCCAGCAGCTTAAATCGGGGGGGCACAGATACGCAGTATTTT. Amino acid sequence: CASSLNRGGTDTQYF.

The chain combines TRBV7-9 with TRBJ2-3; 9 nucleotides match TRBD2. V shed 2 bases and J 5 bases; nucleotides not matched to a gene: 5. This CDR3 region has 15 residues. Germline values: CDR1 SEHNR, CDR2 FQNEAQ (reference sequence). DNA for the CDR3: TGTGCCAGCAGCTTACGCGGGGGGGCGGAAGATACGCAGTATTTT. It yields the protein CASSLRGGAEDTQYF.

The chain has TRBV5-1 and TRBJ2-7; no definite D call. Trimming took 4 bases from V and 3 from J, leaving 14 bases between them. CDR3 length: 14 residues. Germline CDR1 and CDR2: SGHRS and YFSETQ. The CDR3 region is CASSAGTVGYEQYF. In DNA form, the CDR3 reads TGCGCCAGCAGCGCAGGTACAGTGGGCTACGAGCAGTACTTC.

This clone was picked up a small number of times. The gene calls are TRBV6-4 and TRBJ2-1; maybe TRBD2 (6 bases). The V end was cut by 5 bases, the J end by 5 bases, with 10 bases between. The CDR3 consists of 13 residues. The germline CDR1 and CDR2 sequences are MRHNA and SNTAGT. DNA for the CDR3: TGTGCCAGCAGTCCCCTAGCGAACAATGAGCAGTTCTTC. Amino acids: CASSPLANNEQFF.

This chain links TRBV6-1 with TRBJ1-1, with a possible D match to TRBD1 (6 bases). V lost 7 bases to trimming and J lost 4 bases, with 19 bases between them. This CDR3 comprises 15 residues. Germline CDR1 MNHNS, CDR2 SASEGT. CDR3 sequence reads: CASIRQGWIRTEAFF. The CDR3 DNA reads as TGTGCCAGCATCAGGCAGGGGTGGATCCGCACTGAAGCTTTCTTT.

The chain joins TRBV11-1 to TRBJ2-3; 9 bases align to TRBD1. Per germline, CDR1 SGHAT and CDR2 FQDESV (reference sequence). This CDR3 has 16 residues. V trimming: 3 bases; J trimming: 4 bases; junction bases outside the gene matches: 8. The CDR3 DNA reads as TGTGCCAGCAGCTTTATCCGGGACAGGGTTGCAGATACGCAGTATTTT. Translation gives CASSFIRDRVADTQYF.

CDR3 coding DNA: TGTGCCTGGAGTGTACCCGGGTACCCCAACAATGAGCAGTTCTTC. Protein product: CAWSVPGYPNNEQFF. This rearrangement joins TRBV30 to TRBJ2-1; D uncertain. Germline V gene data show CDR1 as GTSNPN and CDR2 as SVGIG (reference sequence). The CDR3 extends over 15 amino acids. V lost 0 bases to trimming and J lost 5 bases, with 14 bases between them.

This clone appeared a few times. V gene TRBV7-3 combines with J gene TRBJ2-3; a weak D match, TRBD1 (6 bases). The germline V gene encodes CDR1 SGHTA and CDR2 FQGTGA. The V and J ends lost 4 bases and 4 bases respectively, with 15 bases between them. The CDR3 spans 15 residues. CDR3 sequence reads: CASSSGAGSADTQYF. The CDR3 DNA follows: TGTGCCAGCAGCTCAGGGGCAGGGAGCGCAGATACGCAGTATTTT.

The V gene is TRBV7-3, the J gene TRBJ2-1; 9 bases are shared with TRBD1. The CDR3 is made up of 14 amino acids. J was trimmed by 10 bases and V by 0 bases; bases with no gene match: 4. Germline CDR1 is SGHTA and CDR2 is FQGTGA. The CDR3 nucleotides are TGTGCCAGCAGCTTAACCGGGACAGGGTGGGAGCAGTTCTTC. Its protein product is CASSLTGTGWEQFF.

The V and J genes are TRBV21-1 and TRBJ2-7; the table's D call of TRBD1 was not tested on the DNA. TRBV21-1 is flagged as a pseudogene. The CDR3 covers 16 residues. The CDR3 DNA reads TGTGCCAGCAGCAATTTGATTGGGGCGAACTCCTACGAGCAGTACTTC. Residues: CASSNLIGANSYEQYF.